The next 30 T cell receptor beta chains were all read from a single sample in a study of blood T cells in healthy people across ages. Combining a sample-barcoded 5' primer with a J-beta primer mix, a second PCR ran for roughly 6 to 12 cycles. TCRdb called the 5' RACE reads again in MiXCR, with one record for every CDR3 protein. Altogether more than 1 million distinct CDR3 sequences are present, roughly 45% being singletons, with the ten largest covering 15% to 20%. The sample taken for sequencing was blood. These receptors were taken from a woman aged 55 to 70 in good health.

This clonotype was detected a few times. The chain combines TRBV12-3 or TRBV12-4 with TRBJ1-1; 10 bases line up with TRBD1. The V segment lost 6 bases and the J segment 11 bases; nucleotides outside the gene matches: 12. The length of the CDR3 is 14 residues. The CDR3 DNA reads as TGTGCCAGCAGCCGACTGGGGGACAGGGGTGTCGCTTTCTTT. Amino acids: CASSRLGDRGVAFF.

This chain uses TRBV10-3 with TRBJ2-1; TRBD2 aligns across 9 bases. Germline CDR1 is ENHRY and CDR2 is SYGVKD. This CDR3 has 16 amino acids. V shed 3 bases, J shed 9 bases, and the junction held 12 bases outside the gene matches. CDR3 residues: CAISDEREVLKGEQFF. DNA for the CDR3: TGTGCCATCAGTGACGAGCGGGAGGTCCTTAAAGGTGAGCAGTTCTTC.

This clonotype was counted between two and nine times. The chain links TRBV4-2 to TRBJ2-7, with 7 bases matching TRBD1. The CDR3 totals 15 residues. Germline CDR1 is LGHNA and CDR2 is YNFKEQ. J lost 2 bases, V lost 4 bases, and 8 bases had no gene match. CDR3 loop: CASSRDRDRPYEQYF. The CDR3 DNA follows: TGTGCCAGCAGCCGCGACCGGGACAGACCCTACGAGCAGTACTTC.

This chain joins TRBV27 and TRBJ2-5; D may be TRBD2 (6 bases). The CDR3 extends over 15 amino acids. Between the trimmed V and J ends, which lost 3 bases and 11 bases, there was a span of 22 bases. Germline values: CDR1 MNHEY, CDR2 SMNVEV (reference sequence). The CDR3 nucleotides are TGTGCCAGCAGTTTTGAGGGAGGCGGCCACAATGAGCAGTACTTC. It encodes CASSFEGGGHNEQYF.

As DNA, the CDR3 is TGTGCCACCAGTGATTTTGCAGCCGGGGGACAAAACAATGAGCAGTTCTTC. It specifies CATSDFAAGGQNNEQFF. The gene calls are TRBV24-1 and TRBJ2-1; D possibly uses TRBD1 or TRBD2 (6 bases each). Germline V CDR1 and CDR2: KGHDR, SFDVKD. The CDR3 has 17 residues. Trimming took 1 base from V and 5 from J, leaving 17 bases between them.

The chain links TRBV11-2 to TRBJ1-2; TRBD1 might be the D (5 bases). CDR1 and CDR2 (germline): SGHAT, FQNNGV. The CDR3 has 16 residues. V lost 6 bases and J lost 6, with 23 bases in between. The CDR3 here is CASSPRPREKNHGYTF. The CDR3 DNA follows: TGTGCCAGCAGTCCCCGACCCAGGGAGAAAAACCATGGCTACACCTTC. Combining the CDR3 with reference TRBV11-2 and TRBJ1-2 gives the whole variable domain EAGVAQSPRYKIIEKRQSVAFWCNPISGHATLYWYQQILGQGPKLLIQFQNNGVVDDSQLPKDRFSAERLKGVDSTLKIQPAKLEDSAVYLCASSPRPREKNHGYTFGSGTRLTVV.

V and J are TRBV3-1 and TRBJ2-1; D perhaps matches TRBD2 (5 bases). V was shortened by 4 bases and J by 8 bases, with 15 bases between the two germline ends. The V gene's germline CDR1 is LGHDT and CDR2 YNNKEL (reference sequence). This CDR3 contains 14 residues. In DNA form, the CDR3 reads TGTGCCAGCAGCCCGCGGACTGAGGGCGATGAGCAGTTCTTC. It yields the protein CASSPRTEGDEQFF.

The chain links TRBV27 to TRBJ1-1; tentatively, D is TRBD1 (5 bases). The germline V gene has CDR1 MNHEY and CDR2 SMNVEV (reference sequence). The CDR3 loop spans 14 amino acids. Trimming took off 4 bases at V and 2 bases at J, with 11 bases between the two ends. CDR3: CASSSLRGNTEAFF. The CDR3 nucleotides read TGTGCCAGCAGTTCCTTAAGGGGTAACACTGAAGCTTTCTTT.

The chain employs TRBV30 and TRBJ2-1; 11 nucleotides agree with TRBD2. There are 16 residues in the CDR3. The V gene end was trimmed by 3 bases and the J gene end by 3 bases; junction bases not matched to a gene: 7. Per the germline V gene, CDR1 is GTSNPN and CDR2 is SVGIG (reference sequence). The chain's CDR3 is CAWRISGTSGYNEQFF. The CDR3 nucleotides read TGTGCCTGGAGGATCTCTGGGACTAGCGGCTACAATGAGCAGTTCTTC.

This rearrangement joins TRBV5-1 to TRBJ2-3, with a tentative D call TRBD2 (7 bases). Trimming cost V 0 bases and J 6 bases, with 14 bases left between them. In germline, CDR1 is SGHRS, CDR2 YFSETQ. The CDR3 is made up of 15 amino acids. CDR3 sequence reads: CASSLVWGGDDTQYF. CDR3 in DNA: TGCGCCAGCAGCTTGGTATGGGGGGGCGATGATACGCAGTATTTT.

V gene TRBV3-1 combines with J gene TRBJ2-1, with D perhaps TRBD2 (5 bases). The end of the DNA aligns better with TRBJ2-7, so the J call may be wrong. This CDR3 region has 14 residues. Germline V gives CDR1 LGHDT, CDR2 YNNKEL (reference sequence). Here the CDR3 DNA reads TGTGCCAGCAGCCAAGGGGAGAGGAACAATGAGCAGTACTTC. It codes for CASSQGERNNEQYF.

The rearrangement joins TRBV29-1 to TRBJ2-7; D perhaps matches TRBD2 (5 bases). The germline V gene encodes CDR1 SQVTM and CDR2 ANQGSEA. This CDR3 is built from 12 residues. Trimming shortened V by 4 bases and J by 4 bases, and 11 bases separated the two germline ends. The CDR3 is CSVVRGDYEQYF. The CDR3 DNA is TGCAGCGTTGTTCGGGGAGATTACGAGCAGTACTTC.

This clonotype was seen many times. The rearrangement joins TRBV5-1 to TRBJ2-7, with TRBD1 as a possible D gene (5 bases). The germline V and J ends were trimmed by 0 bases and 1 base, with 5 bases remaining between them. The CDR3 extends over 13 amino acids. Germline V lookup: CDR1 SGHRS, CDR2 YFSETQ. The CDR3 loop is CASSLEGSYEQYF. CDR3 in DNA: TGCGCCAGCAGCTTGGAGGGGTCCTACGAGCAGTACTTC.

The rearrangement uses TRBV7-9 and TRBJ2-1, with 11 positions matching TRBD2. CDR3 length equals 15 residues. Per the germline V gene, CDR1 is SEHNR and CDR2 is FQNEAQ (reference sequence). V was pared by 5 bases and J by 7 bases, with 7 bases of the junction left unmatched. Written as DNA, the CDR3 is TGTGCCAGCAGCCCTACTAGCGGGAGTTGGAATGAGCAGTTCTTC. The encoded protein is CASSPTSGSWNEQFF. The full variable domain, with the rest looked up from reference TRBV7-9 and TRBJ2-1, is DTGVSQNPRHKITKRGQNVTFRCDPISEHNRLYWYRQTLGQGPEFLTYFQNEAQLEKSRLLSDRFSAERPKGSFSTLEIQRTEQGDSAMYLCASSPTSGSWNEQFFGPGTRLTVL.

V gene TRBV15 combines with J gene TRBJ2-4, with a weak D call TRBD1 (6 bases). The CDR3 covers 14 residues. The germline V gene encodes CDR1 LNHNV and CDR2 YYDKDF (reference sequence). V was trimmed by 1 base and J by 13 bases, leaving 17 bases between them. CDR3 sequence (DNA): TGTGCCACCAGCAGAGGACAGGTGCTTGGAGTGCAGTACTTC. Protein product: CATSRGQVLGVQYF.

The V call is TRBV28, the J call TRBJ2-5, with 8 bases aligning to TRBD1. The assigned J gene may be wrong: the sequence end matches TRBJ2-7 better. Looked up from germline, CDR1 is MDHEN and CDR2 is SYDVKM. The CDR3 is made up of 14 amino acids. CDR3: CASSSVQGAYEQYF. In DNA form, the CDR3 reads TGTGCCAGCAGTTCCGTCCAGGGGGCTTACGAGCAGTACTTC.

This clonotype occurred a few times. The chain joins TRBV9 to TRBJ2-3; D is ambiguous. V lost 0 bases to trimming and J lost 5 bases, with 4 bases between them. From germline, CDR1 is SGDLS and CDR2 YYNGEE. The CDR3 spans 12 residues. CDR3 amino acids: CASSVDGDTQYF. For the CDR3, the DNA is TGTGCCAGCAGCGTAGATGGAGATACGCAGTATTTT.

The sample holds a few counts of this clonotype. The chain is built from TRBV10-3 and TRBJ2-1; D ambiguous. Germline V gene sequence: CDR1 ENHRY, CDR2 SYGVKD. The CDR3 spans 15 residues. Trimming removed 4 bases at V and 10 bases at J, with 20 bases between. This CDR3 reads CAISGVGPSGGEQFF. The DNA of the CDR3 is TGTGCCATCAGTGGAGTGGGTCCATCCGGTGGCGAGCAGTTCTTC.

V usage is TRBV6-5 and J usage is TRBJ1-1; tentatively, D is TRBD1 (6 bases). The CDR3 has 13 amino acids. The germline V gene has CDR1 MNHEY and CDR2 SVGAGI. Trimming left V 7 bases short and J 3 bases short, with 12 bases between. The CDR3 DNA reads as TGTGCCAGCAACACAGGGTGGGACACTGAAGCTTTCTTT. Translated: CASNTGWDTEAFF.

J is TRBJ2-7 and V is TRBV27, with no clear D. This CDR3 contains 13 residues. Trimming removed 3 bases at V and 3 bases at J, with 9 bases between. Per the germline V gene, CDR1 is MNHEY and CDR2 is SMNVEV (reference sequence). Written as DNA, the CDR3 is TGTGCCAGCAGTTTGAGAGTCCTCTACGAGCAGTACTTC. This sequence encodes CASSLRVLYEQYF.

This rearrangement joins TRBV9 to TRBJ2-3; 7 positions match TRBD2. V lost 2 bases to trimming and J lost 4 bases; unmatched junction nucleotides: 4. The CDR3 has 14 amino acids. Germline V lookup: CDR1 SGDLS, CDR2 YYNGEE. In DNA, the CDR3 is TGTGCCAGCAGCGTTGGCGGGAGCCCAGATACGCAGTATTTT. As protein: CASSVGGSPDTQYF. The full variable domain, with the rest looked up from reference TRBV9 and TRBJ2-3, is DSGVTQTPKHLITATGQRVTLRCSPRSGDLSVYWYQQSLDQGLQFLIQYYNGEERAKGNILERFSAQQFPDLHSELNLSSLELGDSALYFCASSVGGSPDTQYFGPGTRLTVL.

The chain couples TRBV7-9 to TRBJ1-2; a possible D gene is TRBD1 (5 bases). V was pared by 5 bases and J by 6 bases, with 10 bases between. CDR3 length equals 12 residues. Germline values: CDR1 SEHNR, CDR2 FQNEAQ (reference sequence). This chain's CDR3 is CASSPPGNGYTF. CDR3 DNA sequence: TGTGCCAGCAGCCCGCCAGGGAATGGCTACACCTTC.

This chain uses TRBV11-2 with TRBJ2-1; a possible D gene is TRBD2 (5 bases). This CDR3 is 18 amino acids long. V was trimmed by 1 base and J by 3 bases, leaving 19 bases between them. Germline CDR1 SGHAT, CDR2 FQNNGV. The CDR3 DNA reads as TGTGCCAGCAGCTTAGTCCCTCAGGTGACGGGGTACTACAATGAGCAGTTCTTC. Amino acids: CASSLVPQVTGYYNEQFF.

This clonotype showed up just a few times. V gene TRBV28 combines with J gene TRBJ2-3; the D gene could be TRBD1 or TRBD2 (5 bases each). CDR3 length: 14 amino acids. Trimming pared 5 bases from V and 3 bases from J, leaving 12 bases between. The V gene's germline CDR1 is MDHEN and CDR2 SYDVKM. The CDR3 DNA reads as TGTGCCAGCAGTAAGGGGACCATAACAGATACGCAGTATTTT. It is translated as CASSKGTITDTQYF.

The genes are TRBV6-5 and TRBJ1-5; TRBD1 might be the D (6 bases). The CDR3 has 14 residues. Trimming cost V 4 bases and J 4 bases, with 11 bases left between them. CDR1 MNHEY and CDR2 SVGAGI come from the germline V gene. The CDR3 sequence: CASSSTGNNQPQHF. CDR3 coding DNA: TGTGCCAGCAGTTCCACAGGGAATAATCAGCCCCAGCATTTT.

The chain carries TRBV29-1 and TRBJ2-1, with 8 bases lining up with TRBD2. Germline CDR1 and CDR2: SQVTM and ANQGSEA. V shed 1 base and J 1 base; nucleotides not matched to a gene: 6. This CDR3 has 16 residues. CDR3 DNA: TGCAGCGTTGAAGGACGGCGGGAGGCGTCCTACAATGAGCAGTTCTTC. Its protein product is CSVEGRREASYNEQFF.

This clonotype occurred a few times. The chain is built from TRBV14 and TRBJ1-6, with a weak D call TRBD1 (5 bases). The CDR3 is made up of 14 amino acids. Germline V gene lookup returns CDR1 SGHDN and CDR2 FVKESK. The germline V and J ends were trimmed by 0 bases and 7 bases, with 7 bases remaining between them. DNA of the CDR3: TGTGCCAGCAGCCAAGAGACAGAGAATTCACCCCTCCACTTT. Its translation: CASSQETENSPLHF.

This rearrangement joins TRBV4-2 to TRBJ2-7, with D perhaps TRBD1 (5 bases). The germline V and J ends were trimmed by 1 base and 0 bases, with 10 bases remaining between them. The CDR3 totals 15 residues. CDR1 LGHNA and CDR2 YNFKEQ come from the germline V gene. The CDR3, as DNA: TGTGCCAGCAGCCAAGCGGTGGACAACTCCTACGAGCAGTACTTC. Its protein is CASSQAVDNSYEQYF.

The table lists this clonotype with a few counts. The chain links TRBV10-2 to TRBJ2-7; D is ambiguous. The V gene lost 7 bases and the J gene lost 2 bases, with 12 bases spanning the gap. From germline, CDR1 is WSHSY and CDR2 SAAADI. The CDR3 consists of 13 residues. The CDR3 DNA follows: TGCGCCAGCAAGAAGGGATTAACCTACGAGCAGTACTTC. Translating gives CASKKGLTYEQYF.

This CDR3 reads CASSFEDRLYNEQFF. The CDR3, as DNA: TGTGCCAGCAGTTTTGAGGACAGACTCTACAATGAGCAGTTCTTC. V is TRBV12-3 or TRBV12-4 and J is TRBJ2-1; maybe TRBD1 (6 bases). The V gene lost 3 bases and the J gene lost 3 bases, with 12 bases spanning the gap. This CDR3 has 15 amino acids.